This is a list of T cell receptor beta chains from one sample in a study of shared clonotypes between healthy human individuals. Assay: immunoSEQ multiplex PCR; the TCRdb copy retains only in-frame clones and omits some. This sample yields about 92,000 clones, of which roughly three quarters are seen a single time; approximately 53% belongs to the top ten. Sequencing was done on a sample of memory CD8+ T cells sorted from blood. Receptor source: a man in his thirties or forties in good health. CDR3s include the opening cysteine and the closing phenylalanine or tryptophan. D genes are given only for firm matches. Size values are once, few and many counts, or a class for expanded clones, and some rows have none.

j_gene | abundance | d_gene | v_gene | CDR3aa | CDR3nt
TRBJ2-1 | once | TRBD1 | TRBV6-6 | CASSTPTGDRIDEQFF | TGTGCCAGCAGTACGCCTACAGGGGATCGGATCGATGAGCAGTTCTTC
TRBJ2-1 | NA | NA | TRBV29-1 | CSVDVGTEQFF | TGCAGCGTTGATGTAGGGACTGAGCAGTTCTTC
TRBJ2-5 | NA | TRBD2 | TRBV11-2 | CASSFRPGGRETQYF | TGTGCCAGCAGCTTCCGTCCGGGGGGGAGGGAGACCCAGTACTTC
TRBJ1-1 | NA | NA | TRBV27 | CASSLGGITEAFF | TGTGCCAGCAGTTTAGGGGGTATCACTGAAGCTTTCTTT
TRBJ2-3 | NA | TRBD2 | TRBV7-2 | CASSLAASGSEADTQYF | TGTGCCAGCAGCTTAGCCGCTAGCGGGAGTGAAGCAGATACGCAGTATTTT
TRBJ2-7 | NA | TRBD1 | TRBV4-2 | CASSQPGQATYEQYF | TGTGCCAGCAGCCAACCCGGACAGGCAACCTACGAGCAGTACTTC
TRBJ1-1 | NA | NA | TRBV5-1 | CASSVVGGEAFF | TGCGCCAGCAGCGTGGTCGGGGGTGAAGCTTTCTTT
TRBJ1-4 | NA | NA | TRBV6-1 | CASSEGSGTVEKLFF | TGTGCCAGCAGTGAAGGGTCCGGGACGGTTGAAAAACTGTTTTTT
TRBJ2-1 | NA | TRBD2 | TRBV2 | CASSEAIAGGPRQFF | TGTGCCAGCAGTGAAGCGATAGCGGGAGGGCCCCGGCAGTTCTTC
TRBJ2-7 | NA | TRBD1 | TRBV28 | CASSDRGGPYEQYF | TGTGCCAGCAGTGACAGGGGTGGGCCCTACGAGCAGTACTTC
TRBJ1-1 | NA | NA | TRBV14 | CASSPRRFPYLNTEAFF | TGTGCCAGCAGCCCCCGCAGGTTTCCCTACCTGAACACTGAAGCTTTCTTT
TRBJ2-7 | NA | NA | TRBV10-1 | CASPVKWTYYEQYF | TGCGCCAGCCCAGTGAAGTGGACCTACTACGAGCAGTACTTC
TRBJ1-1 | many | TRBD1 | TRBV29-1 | CSVTGGETEAFF | TGCAGCGTCACAGGGGGGGAGACTGAAGCTTTCTTT
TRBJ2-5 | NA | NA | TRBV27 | CASSSSIRGSETQYF | TGTGCCAGCAGTTCCAGCATCCGGGGTTCAGAGACCCAGTACTTC
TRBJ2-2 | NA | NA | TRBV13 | CASSPSLATNTGELFF | TGTGCCAGCAGCCCCTCCCTAGCGACGAACACCGGGGAGCTGTTTTTT
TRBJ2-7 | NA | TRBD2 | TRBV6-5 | CASSYSRRESSYEQYF | TGTGCCAGCAGTTACTCTCGGCGGGAGAGTTCCTACGAGCAGTACTTC
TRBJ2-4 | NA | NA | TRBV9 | CASSVHFEAGDIQYF | TGTGCCAGCAGCGTACACTTCGAGGCCGGGGACATTCAGTACTTC
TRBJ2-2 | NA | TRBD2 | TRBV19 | CASSIAASTSVNTGELFF | TGTGCCAGTAGTATAGCAGCATCGACTAGCGTCAACACCGGGGAGCTGTTTTTT
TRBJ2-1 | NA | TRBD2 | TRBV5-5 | CASSRAGALEQFF | TGTGCCAGCAGTAGAGCGGGAGCCCTTGAGCAGTTCTTC
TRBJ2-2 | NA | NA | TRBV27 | CASKLLPGTGELFF | TGTGCCAGTAAATTATTGCCGGGTACCGGGGAGCTGTTTTTT
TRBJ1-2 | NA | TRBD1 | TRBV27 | CASSLSDGTGAPAGGYTF | TGTGCCAGCAGTTTATCCGACGGAACAGGGGCCCCCGCCGGTGGCTACACCTTC
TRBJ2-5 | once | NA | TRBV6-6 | CASWTTQETQYF | TGTGCCAGCTGGACCACCCAAGAGACCCAGTACTTC
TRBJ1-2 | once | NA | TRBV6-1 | CASSSQGGFYGYTF | TGTGCCAGCAGTTCGCAGGGCGGCTTCTATGGCTACACCTTC
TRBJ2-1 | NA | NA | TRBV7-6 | CASSLFVPQGSSYNEQFF | TGTGCCAGCAGCTTATTCGTGCCCCAGGGAAGCTCCTACAATGAGCAGTTCTTC
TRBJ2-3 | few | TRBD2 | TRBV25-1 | CASSDPTSGSDTDTQYF | TGTGCCAGCAGTGACCCGACTAGCGGGAGCGACACAGATACGCAGTATTTT
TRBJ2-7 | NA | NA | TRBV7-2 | CASSTRVSFYEQYF | TGTGCCAGCAGCACCAGGGTTTCCTTCTACGAGCAGTACTTC
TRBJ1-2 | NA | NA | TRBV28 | CASSSRYGYTF | TGTGCCAGCAGTTCCCGCTATGGCTACACCTTC
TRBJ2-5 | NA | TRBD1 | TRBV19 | CASTTGTGSLQETQYF | TGTGCCAGTACCACAGGGACAGGGTCGCTTCAAGAGACCCAGTACTTC
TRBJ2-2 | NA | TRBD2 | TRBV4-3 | CASSHHTSSGNTGELFF | TGCGCCAGCAGCCACCATACCTCTAGCGGGAACACCGGGGAGCTGTTTTTT
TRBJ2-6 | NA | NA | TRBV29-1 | CSVEAGTSGANVLTF | TGCAGCGTTGAGGCGGGGACCTCTGGGGCCAACGTCCTGACTTTC
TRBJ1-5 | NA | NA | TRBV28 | CASSLRSSYSNQPQHF | TGTGCCAGCAGTTTGAGGAGTTCTTATAGCAATCAGCCCCAGCATTTT
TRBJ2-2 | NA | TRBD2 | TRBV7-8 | CASSSNGLAGFGELFF | TGTGCCAGCAGCTCCAATGGACTAGCGGGCTTCGGGGAGCTGTTTTTT
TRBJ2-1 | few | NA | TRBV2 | CASSVVRDYNEQFF | TGTGCCAGCAGTGTTGTTCGGGACTACAATGAGCAGTTCTTC
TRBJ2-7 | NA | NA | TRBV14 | CASSQVQGAVPPSSYEQYF | TGTGCCAGCAGCCAAGTCCAGGGAGCAGTTCCCCCCAGCTCCTACGAGCAGTACTTC
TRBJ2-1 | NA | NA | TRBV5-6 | CASSPLMPGLNEQFF | TGTGCCAGCAGCCCCCTAATGCCAGGGCTCAATGAGCAGTTCTTC
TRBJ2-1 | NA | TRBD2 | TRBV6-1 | CASTPGLASNEQFF | TGTGCCAGCACCCCGGGACTAGCTTCTAATGAGCAGTTCTTC
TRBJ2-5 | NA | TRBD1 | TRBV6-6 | CASSFPETGGLETQYF | TGTGCCAGCAGTTTCCCGGAGACAGGGGGCTTAGAGACCCAGTACTTC
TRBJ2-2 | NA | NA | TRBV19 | CASSRRANTGELFF | TGTGCCAGTAGTAGGAGGGCGAACACCGGGGAGCTGTTTTTT
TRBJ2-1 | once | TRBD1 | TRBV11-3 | CASSPGTGIDNEQFF | TGTGCCAGCAGCCCCGGGACAGGGATCGACAATGAGCAGTTCTTC
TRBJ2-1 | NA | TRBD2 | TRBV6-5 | CASSYASSGNGEQFF | TGTGCCAGCAGTTACGCGAGTAGCGGGAACGGTGAGCAGTTCTTC
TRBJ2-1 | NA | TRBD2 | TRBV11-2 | CASSWGLAGHFYHEQFF | TGTGCCAGCAGCTGGGGACTAGCGGGCCACTTTTACCATGAGCAGTTCTTC
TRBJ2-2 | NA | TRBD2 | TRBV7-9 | CASSLEREANTGELFF | TGTGCCAGCAGCTTGGAGCGGGAGGCGAACACCGGGGAGCTGTTTTTT
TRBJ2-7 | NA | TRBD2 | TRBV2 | CASRGGTSGRSYEQYF | TGTGCCAGCAGGGGGGGGACTAGCGGGAGAAGCTACGAGCAGTACTTC
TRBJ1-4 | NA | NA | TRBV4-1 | CASRFSITATNEKLFF | TGCGCCAGCAGATTCTCCATAACAGCAACTAATGAAAAACTGTTTTTT